These 30 T cell receptor beta chains were sequenced from one sample in a study of blood T cells in healthy people across ages. Through a sample-barcoded 5' primer and a J-beta primer mix, a second PCR was run for roughly 7 to 12 cycles. TCRdb recomputed calls from the 5' RACE reads with MiXCR, one row per CDR3 protein. The data contain roughly 1,000,000 distinct CDR3 sequences, around 25% of them singletons. These same data were also listed under a study on T cells of mothers and their children.

The material sequenced was blood. The receptors originated from a girl aged 2-10 years in good health.

This sequence joins TRBV12-3 or TRBV12-4 and TRBJ2-7; D is undetermined. This CDR3 has 15 amino acids. The V and J ends lost 6 bases and 5 bases respectively, with 20 bases between them. DNA of the CDR3: TGTGCCAGCAGCGATTATACATATCGCAGTAACGAGCAGTACTTC. Translated: CASSDYTYRSNEQYF.

The genes are TRBV7-9 and TRBJ1-6; D gene unclear. The germline V gene encodes CDR1 SEHNR and CDR2 FQNEAQ (reference sequence). Trimming pared 4 bases from V and 10 bases from J, leaving 11 bases between. The CDR3 runs to 13 residues. CDR3 residues: CASSYDVGSPLHF. DNA for the CDR3: TGTGCCAGCAGCTACGACGTAGGGTCACCCCTCCACTTT.

This clonotype was counted between two and nine times. The chain has TRBV20-1 and TRBJ2-1; D is possibly TRBD2 (6 bases). The CDR3 runs to 15 residues. The germline V gene encodes CDR1 DFQATT and CDR2 SNEGSKA (reference sequence). Trimming cost V 0 bases and J 4 bases, with 13 bases left between them. CDR3 protein: CSAREAAGRYNEQFF. CDR3 nucleotides: TGCAGTGCTAGAGAAGCCGCGGGGCGTTACAATGAGCAGTTCTTC.

The V call is TRBV5-1, the J call TRBJ1-2; tentatively, D is TRBD1 (6 bases). CDR1 and CDR2 from the germline V gene are SGHRS and YFSETQ. The CDR3 runs to 16 residues. Trimming took 0 bases from V and 4 from J, leaving 16 bases between them. This CDR3 reads CASSLGGTDRAYGYTF. The CDR3, as DNA: TGCGCCAGCAGCTTGGGGGGAACGGACAGAGCCTATGGCTACACCTTC.

The chain employs TRBV7-2 and TRBJ2-7; TRBD2 matches at 8 bases. The CDR3 totals 17 residues. Germline V lookup: CDR1 SGHTA, CDR2 FQGNSA. V shed 5 bases, J shed 1 base, and the junction held 13 bases outside the gene matches. CDR3 residues: CASSPRSWSGGSYEQYF. The CDR3 DNA reads TGTGCCAGCAGCCCACGAAGCTGGAGCGGGGGATCCTACGAGCAGTACTTC.

The V call is TRBV7-2, the J call TRBJ2-5, with D perhaps assigned TRBD1 or TRBD2 (5 bases each). CDR3 length: 16 residues. Trimming stripped 0 bases from V and 1 base from J, with 12 bases between. Per germline, CDR1 SGHTA and CDR2 FQGNSA. CDR3 nucleotide sequence: TGTGCCAGCAGCTTAGCTGGGGGAATGGTCCAAGAGACCCAGTACTTC. Amino acid sequence: CASSLAGGMVQETQYF.

This chain links TRBV21-1 with TRBJ2-3; TRBD2 is the table's D call and was not checked against the DNA. TRBV21-1 is assigned pseudogene status. The CDR3 runs to 17 residues. CDR3 protein: CASKRRELPLYTDTQYF. The CDR3 nucleotides read TGTGCCAGCAAGAGGCGGGAGTTGCCTCTCTACACAGATACGCAGTATTTT.

The chain has TRBV19 and TRBJ2-7; D perhaps matches TRBD2 (7 bases). Germline CDR1 and CDR2: LNHDA and SQIVND (reference sequence). Trimming took 3 bases from V and 6 from J, leaving 18 bases between them. This CDR3 comprises 15 residues. In DNA form, the CDR3 reads TGTGCCAGTAGTATCGGACGGGGGGCTCTTGCCGAGCAGTACTTC. Residues: CASSIGRGALAEQYF.

Of note for this clonotype: No conserved phenylalanine or tryptophan is present at the end of the CDR3, so a read error is the likely explanation. The chain uses TRBV12-3 or TRBV12-4 and TRBJ2-5; TRBD2 matches 7 bases. The DNA end lines up better with TRBJ2-1; the J call may be wrong. The CDR3 contains 14 residues. The DNA of the CDR3 is TGTGCCAGCAGTTCAGCGGGGCGCCAAAATGAGCAGTTCCTC. It encodes CASSSAGRQNEQFL.

The chain joins TRBV7-9 to TRBJ2-7; maybe TRBD1 (6 bases). The ends were cut back, 7 bases at V and 2 bases at J, with 15 bases in the middle. The CDR3 length is 14 residues. Germline-derived CDR1 and CDR2 are SEHNR and FQNEAQ (reference sequence). The CDR3 reads CASNVRDNTYEQYF. DNA for the CDR3: TGTGCCAGCAACGTCAGGGACAATACCTACGAGCAGTACTTC. Complete variable domain (other parts from reference TRBV7-9 and TRBJ2-7): DTGVSQNPRHKITKRGQNVTFRCDPISEHNRLYWYRQTLGQGPEFLTYFQNEAQLEKSRLLSDRFSAERPKGSFSTLEIQRTEQGDSAMYLCASNVRDNTYEQYFGPGTRLTVT.

The V and J genes are TRBV4-3 and TRBJ2-6, with D perhaps TRBD1 or TRBD2 (5 bases each). With 5 bases removed from V and 0 bases from J, the gap between germline ends came to 20 bases. The CDR3 is 19 amino acids. Germline CDR1 and CDR2: LGHNA and YSLEER. CDR3: CASSSITGTGYSGANVLTF. CDR3 in DNA: TGCGCCAGCAGCTCGATCACCGGGACGGGATACTCTGGGGCCAACGTCCTGACTTTC.

This clonotype has a handful of counts. The chain uses TRBV7-3 and TRBJ2-3; D ambiguous. The CDR3 has 12 residues. Per the germline V gene, CDR1 is SGHTA and CDR2 is FQGTGA. The ends were cut back, 4 bases at V and 4 bases at J, with 6 bases in the middle. The CDR3 is CASSSPPDTQYF. DNA of the CDR3: TGTGCCAGCAGCTCCCCCCCAGATACGCAGTATTTT.

The CDR3: CSAALSYGYTF. Here the CDR3 DNA reads TGCAGCGCCGCCTTAAGCTATGGCTACACCTTC. This sequence joins TRBV29-1 and TRBJ1-2; D gene ambiguous. Germline CDR1 and CDR2: SQVTM and ANQGSEA. Trimming took off 7 bases at V and 4 bases at J, with 10 bases between the two ends. The CDR3 is 11 residues long.

The V gene is TRBV7-9, the J gene TRBJ2-7; 11 bases agree with TRBD1. After removal of 2 bases from V and 3 bases from J, the junction contained 6 bases not matched to a gene. CDR3 size: 16 residues. CDR1 and CDR2 from the germline V gene are SEHNR and FQNEAQ (reference sequence). The CDR3 loop is CASSLPTDRGLYEQYF. CDR3 bases: TGTGCCAGCAGCTTACCCACGGACAGGGGGCTCTACGAGCAGTACTTC.

This clonotype was counted only a few times. The rearrangement uses TRBV29-1 and TRBJ2-1; 8 bases agree with TRBD2. The better agreement between TRBJ2-7 and the DNA end casts doubt on the J call. The germline V gene has CDR1 SQVTM and CDR2 ANQGSEA. There are 15 residues in the CDR3. Here the CDR3 DNA reads TGCAGCGTTGAAGAGGCCGGGAGGGAGTCCTACGAGCAGTACTTC. Its translation: CSVEEAGRESYEQYF.

This clonotype has more than one count but fewer than ten. The V and J genes are TRBV27 and TRBJ2-1, with 11 bases identical to TRBD2. Germline CDR1 and CDR2: MNHEY and SMNVEV (reference sequence). Losses at the gene ends were 4 bases for V and 2 bases for J; bases not matched to a gene: 7. This CDR3 is 17 amino acids long. CDR3 sequence: CASSSRLAGPTYNEQFF. DNA for the CDR3: TGTGCCAGCAGTTCCAGACTAGCGGGACCGACCTACAATGAGCAGTTCTTC.

This clonotype was found a few times. This chain uses TRBV5-6 with TRBJ2-7, with D possibly called TRBD1 or TRBD2 (6 bases each). The CDR3 contains 16 residues. The germline V and J ends were trimmed by 4 bases and 6 bases, with 23 bases remaining between them. Germline lookup yields CDR1 SGHDT and CDR2 YYEEEE. The CDR3 sequence: CASSRERDRMGGEQYF. CDR3 nucleotide sequence: TGTGCCAGCAGCCGGGAGCGCGACAGGATGGGCGGCGAGCAGTACTTC.

This clonotype was detected many times. The chain couples TRBV4-3 to TRBJ2-7; weak D call: TRBD2 (5 bases). The CDR3 is 16 amino acids. Trimming left V 0 bases short and J 2 bases short, with 14 bases between. Germline CDR1 reads LGHNA; CDR2 reads YSLEER. Here the CDR3 reads CASSQDSPSRAYEQYF. The CDR3 DNA is TGCGCCAGCAGCCAAGATAGTCCTAGCCGGGCCTACGAGCAGTACTTC.

CDR3 region: CASSPSTVSNEKLFF. The CDR3 region has the DNA TGTGCCAGCAGTCCTAGCACAGTTTCTAATGAAAAACTGTTTTTT. The rearrangement uses TRBV6-5 and TRBJ1-4; D is ambiguous. There are 15 residues in the CDR3. Deletions cut 5 bases from V and 3 bases from J, with 13 bases between. CDR1 and CDR2 (germline): MNHEY, SVGAGI.

The genes are TRBV6-1 and TRBJ2-6; D is possibly TRBD1 (6 bases). V gave up 2 bases and J gave up 0 bases, with 11 bases separating them. Germline V gives CDR1 MNHNS, CDR2 SASEGT. There are 17 residues in the CDR3. CDR3 bases: TGTGCCAGCAGTGAAAGTACAGGGATCTCTGGGGCCAACGTCCTGACTTTC. Translating it yields CASSESTGISGANVLTF.

This clonotype was observed a few times. CDR3 nucleotide sequence: TGTGCCAGCAGTCAATGGGTGGAAAAAAACATTCAGTACTTC. Amino acid sequence: CASSQWVEKNIQYF. This sequence joins TRBV28 and TRBJ2-4; D not certain. The CDR3 is 14 residues long. Germline V lookup: CDR1 MDHEN, CDR2 SYDVKM. Trimming took off 5 bases at V and 4 bases at J, with 12 bases between the two ends. The variable domain in full, with the rest retrieved from reference TRBV28 and TRBJ2-4, is DVKVTQSSRYLVKRTGEKVFLECVQDMDHENMFWYRQDPGLGLRLIYFSYDVKMKEKGDIPEGYSVSREKKERFSLILESASTNQTSMYLCASSQWVEKNIQYFGAGTRLSVL.

This clonotype was counted a few times. This sequence joins TRBV4-1 and TRBJ2-1; D may be TRBD1 (7 bases). Trimming shortened V by 4 bases and J by 8 bases, and 12 bases separated the two germline ends. Germline-derived CDR1 and CDR2 are MGHRA and YSYEKL. This CDR3 contains 13 residues. CDR3 protein: CASSPGQRDEQFF. In DNA, the CDR3 is TGCGCCAGCAGCCCGGGACAGCGGGATGAGCAGTTCTTC.

J is TRBJ2-7 and V is TRBV16; D might be TRBD2 (5 bases). Germline CDR1 is KGHSY and CDR2 is FQNENV. The ends were cut back, 0 bases at V and 2 bases at J, with 17 bases in the middle. The CDR3 has 17 amino acids. The CDR3: CASSQSAGLFSAYEQYF. In DNA form, the CDR3 reads TGTGCCAGCAGCCAATCCGCGGGTCTATTCAGCGCCTACGAGCAGTACTTC. The full variable domain, rest sourced from reference TRBV16 and TRBJ2-7, is GEEVAQTPKHLVRGEGQKAKLYCAPIKGHSYVFWYQQVLKNEFKFLISFQNENVFDETGMPKERFSAKCLPNSPCSLEIQATKLEDSAVYFCASSQSAGLFSAYEQYFGPGTRLTVT.

A few counts support this clonotype. The chain carries TRBV20-1 and TRBJ1-4; D call uncertain. With 6 bases removed from V and 10 bases from J, the gap between germline ends came to 9 bases. Germline-derived CDR1 and CDR2 are DFQATT and SNEGSKA (reference sequence). The CDR3 consists of 10 residues. The CDR3 loop is CSAMTGKLFF. CDR3 sequence (DNA): TGCAGTGCCATGACCGGAAAACTGTTTTTT.

The CDR3 is CASSLESTNQPQHF. The CDR3 nucleotides read TGTGCCAGCAGCTTAGAGTCGACTAATCAGCCCCAGCATTTT. The chain uses TRBV7-9 and TRBJ1-5; unclear D gene. V shed 1 base and J shed 4 bases, with 8 bases lying between them. The CDR3 runs 14 residues. Germline CDR1 SEHNR, CDR2 FQNEAQ (reference sequence).

V usage is TRBV20-1 and J usage is TRBJ2-2; D possibly corresponds to TRBD1 (5 bases). V was pared by 6 bases and J by 0 bases, with 8 bases between. This CDR3 is 13 amino acids long. Looked up from germline, CDR1 is DFQATT and CDR2 is SNEGSKA (reference sequence). The CDR3 here is CSAGRANTGELFF. For the CDR3, the DNA is TGCAGTGCGGGCAGGGCGAACACCGGGGAGCTGTTTTTT.

Comments on this clonotype: A read error may account for a junction end that differs from germline. The V and J genes are TRBV4-2 and TRBJ1-2; no reliable D call. Germline-derived CDR1 and CDR2 are LGHNA and YNFKEQ. The CDR3 is 15 amino acids. As DNA, the CDR3 is TGTGCCAGCAGCCAAGATTGGACTGCACCAGAGGGCTGCACCTTC. Its protein product is CASSQDWTAPEGCTF.

This chain uses TRBV2 with TRBJ2-6; D gene unclear. Germline V gene sequence: CDR1 SNHLY, CDR2 FYNNEI. The CDR3 length is 13 residues. Trimming took off 8 bases at V and 1 base at J, with 6 bases between the two ends. The CDR3 sequence: CASQKSGANVLTF. The CDR3 region has the DNA TGTGCCAGCCAAAAATCTGGGGCCAACGTCCTGACTTTC.

The chain is built from TRBV12-3 or TRBV12-4 and TRBJ2-2; D unclear. This CDR3 is 16 amino acids long. The ends were cut back, 4 bases at V and 1 base at J, with 13 bases in the middle. The CDR3 DNA sequence: TGTGCCAGCAGTTACGCACCCGACTGGAACACCGGGGAGCTGTTTTTT. Its protein is CASSYAPDWNTGELFF.

The table lists this clonotype with a few counts. The chain links TRBV3-1 to TRBJ2-3; TRBD2 agrees at 12 bases. CDR1 and CDR2 from the germline V gene are LGHDT and YNNKEL (reference sequence). The CDR3 has 15 residues. V was pared by 4 bases and J by 5 bases, with 4 bases of the junction left unmatched. In DNA, the CDR3 is TGTGCCAGCAGCCGCCGACTAGCGGGAGAAGATACGCAGTATTTT. Amino acid sequence: CASSRRLAGEDTQYF.